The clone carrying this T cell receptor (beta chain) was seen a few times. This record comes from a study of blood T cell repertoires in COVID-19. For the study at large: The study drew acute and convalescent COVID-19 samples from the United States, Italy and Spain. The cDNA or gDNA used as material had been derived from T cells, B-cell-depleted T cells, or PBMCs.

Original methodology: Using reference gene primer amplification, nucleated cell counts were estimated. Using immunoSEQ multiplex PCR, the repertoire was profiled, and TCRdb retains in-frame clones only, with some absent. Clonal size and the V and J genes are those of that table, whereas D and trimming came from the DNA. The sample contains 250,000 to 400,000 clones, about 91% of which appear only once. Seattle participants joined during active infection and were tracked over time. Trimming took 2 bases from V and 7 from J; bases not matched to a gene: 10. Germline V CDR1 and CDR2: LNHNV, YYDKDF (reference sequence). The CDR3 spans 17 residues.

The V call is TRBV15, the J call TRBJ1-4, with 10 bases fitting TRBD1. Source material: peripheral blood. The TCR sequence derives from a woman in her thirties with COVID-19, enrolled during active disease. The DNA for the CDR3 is TGTGCCACCAGCAGACCTACCGCGGACAGGGGGTTTGAAAAACTGTTTTTT. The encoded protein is CATSRPTADRGFEKLFF.